This TCR beta chain was recovered during a study of T cell responses to AZD1222 COVID-19 vaccine. This clone was seen once. The antigen remains unidentified. Germline V gene sequence: CDR1 SEHNR, CDR2 FQNEAQ (reference sequence). V dropped 5 bases and J dropped 7; count of bases not matched to a gene: 18. The CDR3 is made up of 17 amino acids. The data were produced by immunoSEQ multiplex PCR, yet TCRdb's version contains in-frame clones alone and is incomplete. The table has roughly 150,000 clones, just under 95% seen once; the top ten hold over 1.3%. Whole-study results and caveats: Every sample of the repertoires postdated the peak T cell response. In a largely white British group with more females than males, clonal diversity was possibly underestimated. Reports say nearly half of spike-specific TCRs go after unmutated variant regions.

The sequence came from an adult in good health. The sample was peripheral blood, taken on day 0 of AZD1222 vaccination. The chain has TRBV7-9 and TRBJ1-1; TRBD1 matches 8 bases. CDR3 region: CASSPIGQGPSPSEAFF. DNA for the CDR3: TGTGCCAGCAGCCCCATCGGACAGGGCCCCTCGCCCAGTGAAGCTTTCTTT.